Listed below are T cell receptor beta chains from one sample, sequenced in a study of neurological immune-mediated disorders. TCRdb itself ran the 5' RACE reads through MiXCR, one entry per CDR3 protein. The sample consists of about 65,000 distinct CDR3 sequences, approximately 4.1% of them appearing once. The sequencing input was PBMCs. The receptors come from a man aged 50 or older with multiple sclerosis. The CDR3 runs from the conserved cysteine through the conserved F or W. Each record gives: D gene, clone size, V gene, J gene, CDR3 protein, CDR3 DNA. D genes are given only for firm matches. Expanded clones are given a class, and other clones once, few, many or no size at all.

d_call: .
clone_size: few
v_call: TRBV20-1
j_call: TRBJ1-5
cdr3_aa: CSARYSNQPQHF
cdr3_nt: TGCAGTGCCAGATATAGCAATCAGCCCCAGCATTTT

d_call: .
clone_size: many
v_call: TRBV20-1
j_call: TRBJ1-2
cdr3_aa: CSARDWRGWQDGYTF
cdr3_nt: TGCAGTGCTAGAGATTGGAGAGGTTGGCAGGACGGCTACACCTTC

d_call: TRBD1
clone_size: many
v_call: TRBV20-1
j_call: TRBJ2-7
cdr3_aa: CSARGQGASYEQYF
cdr3_nt: TGCAGTGCTAGGGGACAGGGGGCTTCCTACGAGCAGTACTTC

d_call: TRBD1
clone_size: many
v_call: TRBV5-1
j_call: TRBJ2-1
cdr3_aa: CASSFDRGEYNEQFF
cdr3_nt: TGCGCCAGCAGCTTCGACAGGGGCGAGTACAATGAGCAGTTCTTC

d_call: .
clone_size: many
v_call: TRBV20-1
j_call: TRBJ1-4
cdr3_aa: CSARVGSSGEKLFF
cdr3_nt: TGCAGTGCTAGAGTGGGGAGCAGTGGGGAAAAACTGTTTTTT

d_call: .
clone_size: many
v_call: TRBV12-3/TRBV12-4
j_call: TRBJ2-6
cdr3_aa: CASSTPGANVLTF
cdr3_nt: TGTGCCAGCAGCACTCCTGGGGCCAACGTCCTGACTTTC

d_call: .
clone_size: few
v_call: TRBV19
j_call: TRBJ1-5
cdr3_aa: CASSLEGPYQPQHF
cdr3_nt: TGTGCCAGTAGCCTTGAGGGCCCCTATCAGCCCCAGCATTTT

d_call: .
clone_size: many
v_call: TRBV12-3/TRBV12-4
j_call: TRBJ2-5
cdr3_aa: CASSLGGSEETQYF
cdr3_nt: TGTGCCAGCAGTTTGGGGGGATCGGAGGAGACCCAGTACTTC

d_call: TRBD2
clone_size: many
v_call: TRBV7-2
j_call: TRBJ2-3
cdr3_aa: CASRTVAGGADTQYF
cdr3_nt: TGTGCCAGCAGAACCGTGGCGGGGGGGGCAGATACGCAGTATTTT

d_call: .
clone_size: many
v_call: TRBV12-3/TRBV12-4
j_call: TRBJ1-2
cdr3_aa: CASSPQLNYGYTF
cdr3_nt: TGTGCCAGCAGCCCTCAATTGAACTATGGCTACACCTTC

d_call: .
clone_size: many
v_call: TRBV7-8
j_call: TRBJ1-1
cdr3_aa: CASSFPSAMNTEAFF
cdr3_nt: TGTGCCAGCAGCTTTCCTAGTGCTATGAACACTGAAGCTTTCTTT

d_call: .
clone_size: many
v_call: TRBV7-2
j_call: TRBJ1-2
cdr3_aa: CASSLEWSSRDYGYTF
cdr3_nt: TGTGCCAGCAGCTTAGAATGGTCCTCTAGGGACTATGGCTACACCTTC

d_call: TRBD2
clone_size: many
v_call: TRBV20-1
j_call: TRBJ2-7
cdr3_aa: CSAPGGGEDEQYF
cdr3_nt: TGCAGTGCCCCGGGGGGTGGGGAGGACGAGCAGTACTTC

d_call: .
clone_size: many
v_call: TRBV3-1
j_call: TRBJ2-7
cdr3_aa: CASSPQGPGACEQYF
cdr3_nt: TGTGCCAGCAGCCCCCAAGGACCAGGGGCCTGCGAGCAGTACTTC

d_call: .
clone_size: many
v_call: TRBV20-1
j_call: TRBJ1-1
cdr3_aa: CSAIRGNTEAFF
cdr3_nt: TGCAGTGCTATTCGGGGGAACACTGAAGCTTTCTTT

d_call: TRBD2
clone_size: many
v_call: TRBV29-1
j_call: TRBJ2-5
cdr3_aa: CSVEDHQRGKETQYF
cdr3_nt: TGCAGCGTTGAAGATCACCAGCGGGGGAAAGAGACCCAGTACTTC

d_call: .
clone_size: many
v_call: TRBV3-1
j_call: TRBJ1-1
cdr3_aa: CASSQVWGTEAFF
cdr3_nt: TGTGCCAGCAGCCAGGTTTGGGGCACTGAAGCTTTCTTT

d_call: TRBD1
clone_size: .
v_call: TRBV12-3/TRBV12-4
j_call: TRBJ1-1
cdr3_aa: CASSFMTGPEAFF
cdr3_nt: TGTGCCAGCAGTTTTATGACAGGGCCTGAAGCTTTCTTT

d_call: .
clone_size: many
v_call: TRBV7-6
j_call: TRBJ1-1
cdr3_aa: CASSFCRGKNTEAFF
cdr3_nt: TGTGCCAGCAGCTTTTGTCGGGGGAAGAACACTGAAGCTTTCTTT

d_call: .
clone_size: many
v_call: TRBV28
j_call: TRBJ2-3
cdr3_aa: CASSEVGNLRDTQYF
cdr3_nt: TGTGCCAGCAGTGAAGTCGGGAATTTGAGAGATACGCAGTATTTT

d_call: TRBD1
clone_size: many
v_call: TRBV5-1
j_call: TRBJ1-4
cdr3_aa: CASSFGFGDRDVTPNEKLFF
cdr3_nt: TGCGCCAGCAGCTTCGGTTTTGGGGACAGGGATGTGACTCCTAATGAAAAACTGTTTTTT